A selection of T cell receptor beta chains follows, all from one sample in a study of identical twins. TCRdb called the 5' RACE reads again in MiXCR, with one record for every CDR3 protein. In the table there are about 240,000 distinct CDR3 sequences, about 10% of which are singletons. Source material: memory T cells sorted from blood. These receptors all come from a man aged 45-65 years in good health. CDR3s include the opening cysteine and the closing phenylalanine or tryptophan. D genes are given only for firm matches. A clone size is listed for some rows: how often the clone was seen (once, few, many), or a class if it is expanded.

j_call d_call clone_size v_call cdr3_aa cdr3_nt
TRBJ2-1 NA many TRBV4-1 CASSLTSLSGLSSYNEQFF TGCGCCAGCAGCCTAACTTCGCTAAGTGGACTGAGCTCCTACAATGAGCAGTTCTTC
TRBJ1-2 NA many TRBV12-3/TRBV12-4 CASSPSGRVNYGYTF TGTGCCAGCAGTCCCTCCGGGCGGGTTAACTATGGCTACACCTTC
TRBJ2-3 TRBD2 NA TRBV4-2 CANSQELAGITDTQYF TGTGCCAACAGCCAAGAACTAGCGGGAATCACAGATACGCAGTATTTT
TRBJ2-2 TRBD2 many TRBV7-9 CASSLPGGRYTGELFF TGTGCCAGCAGCTTACCGGGAGGGCGTTACACCGGGGAGCTGTTTTTT
TRBJ2-7 TRBD1 many TRBV7-9 CASSPRDREYEQYF TGTGCCAGCAGCCCCCGGGACAGGGAGTACGAGCAGTACTTC
TRBJ1-4 NA many TRBV12-3/TRBV12-4 CASIRTGGEKLFF TGTGCCAGCATCCGGACCGGGGGTGAAAAACTGTTTTTT
TRBJ1-1 TRBD1 many TRBV29-1 CSVGAGGTEAFF TGCAGCGTTGGGGCAGGGGGCACTGAAGCTTTCTTT
TRBJ1-1 TRBD1 many TRBV5-1 CASRAGQGTEAFF TGCGCCAGCAGGGCGGGACAGGGGACTGAAGCTTTCTTT
TRBJ2-3 TRBD2 NA TRBV5-1 CASSSGTSGSSSTDTQYF TGCGCCAGCAGCTCCGGGACTAGCGGGTCCTCTAGCACAGATACGCAGTATTTT
TRBJ1-2 TRBD1 many TRBV10-3 CAITMTGGEGGYTF TGTGCCATCACCATGACAGGGGGCGAGGGTGGCTACACCTTC
TRBJ2-7 NA many TRBV7-6 CASSPIGAYEQYF TGTGCCAGCAGTCCTATAGGGGCCTACGAGCAGTACTTC
TRBJ2-2 NA many TRBV5-1 CASSLAGITGELFF TGCGCCAGCAGCTTGGCAGGGATCACCGGGGAGCTGTTTTTT
TRBJ2-5 TRBD1 NA TRBV19 CASSPQLGGPQETQYF TGTGCCAGTAGTCCCCAGCTAGGGGGCCCTCAAGAGACCCAGTACTTC
TRBJ2-3 TRBD2 many TRBV2 CASSERPSGGTDTQYF TGTGCCAGCAGTGAACGGCCCAGCGGGGGCACAGATACGCAGTATTTT
TRBJ1-5 NA NA TRBV6-2/TRBV6-3 CASSYHGRTNQPQHF TGTGCCAGCAGTTACCACGGACGGACTAATCAGCCCCAGCATTTT
TRBJ2-7 NA NA TRBV21-1 CASSKARLRSDEQYF TGTGCCAGCAGCAAAGCTCGGCTAAGGTCTGACGAGCAGTACTTC
TRBJ2-1 TRBD2 few TRBV3-1 CASSPTNSGNEQFF TGTGCCAGCAGCCCTACTAATAGCGGGAATGAGCAGTTCTTC
TRBJ2-2 NA NA TRBV6-2/TRBV6-3 CASRNPPNTGELFF TGTGCCAGCAGGAATCCCCCGAACACCGGGGAGCTGTTTTTT
TRBJ2-2 NA NA TRBV6-1 CASSDVWGVDGELFF TGTGCCAGCAGTGATGTATGGGGGGTTGACGGGGAGCTGTTTTTT
TRBJ2-5 NA NA TRBV25-1 CASGISGGGETQYF TGTGCCAGCGGAATTTCAGGGGGAGGAGAGACCCAGTACTTC
TRBJ2-6 TRBD1 few TRBV20-1 CSARGAPGQGSSGANVLTF TGCAGTGCTAGAGGCGCTCCGGGACAGGGCTCCTCTGGGGCCAACGTCCTGACTTTC
TRBJ1-1 TRBD1 NA TRBV19 CASSIDDRVPEAFF TGTGCCAGTAGTATAGATGACAGGGTCCCTGAAGCTTTCTTT
TRBJ2-3 TRBD1 few TRBV29-1 CSGTGGAGTDTQYF TGCAGTGGAACAGGGGGCGCGGGCACAGATACGCAGTATTTT
TRBJ1-2 TRBD1 many TRBV18 CASSPGTGGAGYTF TGTGCCAGCTCACCAGGGACAGGGGGCGCAGGCTACACCTTC
TRBJ2-7 NA few TRBV15 CATSRERSYEQYF TGTGCCACCAGCAGAGAGAGATCCTACGAGCAGTACTTC
TRBJ1-5 NA many TRBV27 CASRTHRAGNQPQHF TGTGCCAGCAGAACCCACAGGGCGGGAAATCAGCCCCAGCATTTT
TRBJ2-1 TRBD2 many TRBV20-1 CSASPLAGIYNEQFF TGCAGTGCTAGCCCACTAGCGGGAATATACAATGAGCAGTTCTTC
TRBJ2-1 TRBD2 NA TRBV6-5 CASSYVLAGGPLFF TGTGCCAGCAGTTACGTTCTAGCGGGAGGGCCTCTGTTCTTC
TRBJ1-5 NA NA TRBV25-1 CASSGGPNQPQHF TGTGCCAGCAGTGGAGGGCCCAATCAGCCCCAGCATTTT
TRBJ2-2 NA many TRBV12-3/TRBV12-4 CASRGGGQILTGELFF TGTGCCAGCAGGGGAGGGGGCCAAATACTTACCGGGGAGCTGTTTTTT
TRBJ1-5 NA many TRBV6-2/TRBV6-3 CASSKPGIGGENQPQHF TGTGCCAGCAGTAAACCAGGAATTGGGGGGGAGAATCAGCCCCAGCATTTT
TRBJ2-3 NA many TRBV9 CASSVGGHSTDTQYF TGTGCCAGCAGCGTAGGGGGACACAGCACAGATACGCAGTATTTT
TRBJ1-1 TRBD1 few TRBV3-1 CASSPLTGTEAFF TGTGCCAGCAGCCCACTGACAGGGACTGAAGCTTTCTTT
TRBJ2-1 NA NA TRBV28 CASGSIAGGLNEQFF TGTGCCAGCGGTTCTATTGCCGGGGGGCTCAATGAGCAGTTCTTC
TRBJ1-2 NA many TRBV28 CASSLRGRTNYGYTF TGTGCCAGCAGTTTAAGAGGACGAACTAACTATGGCTACACCTTC
TRBJ2-1 TRBD1 NA TRBV20-1 CSARDRDRGWGNEQFF TGCAGTGCTAGAGATAGGGACAGGGGTTGGGGAAATGAGCAGTTCTTC
TRBJ2-7 NA NA TRBV6-1 CASRRGSGTGFTYEQYF TGTGCCAGCAGACGAGGATCCGGGACTGGCTTCACCTACGAGCAGTACTTC
TRBJ2-1 NA NA TRBV5-1 CASSGGGRGYNEQFF TGCGCCAGCAGTGGAGGAGGGAGAGGGTACAATGAGCAGTTCTTC
TRBJ1-5 TRBD1 NA TRBV2 CASQGGVSNQPQHF TGTGCCAGTCAGGGGGGGGTTAGCAATCAGCCCCAGCATTTT
TRBJ2-7 NA few TRBV20-1 CSAPTPNSYEQYF TGCAGTGCACCGACACCGAACTCCTACGAGCAGTACTTC
TRBJ2-2 NA many TRBV20-1 CSAVPGGGLNTGELFF TGCAGTGCTGTCCCCGGCGGCGGCTTGAACACCGGGGAGCTGTTTTTT